One and the same sample provided the 23 T cell receptor beta chains below, sequenced in a study of T cell responses to AZD1222 COVID-19 vaccine. TCRdb keeps only in-frame clones here, not all; method: immunoSEQ multiplex PCR. Of about 170,000 clones in the sample, 80% to 95% were seen once. This sample comprised peripheral blood, obtained on day 0 of AZD1222 vaccination. The receptors shown here come from an adult in good health.

This clone has a handful of counts. The genes are TRBV20-1 and TRBJ2-7, with D uncertain. CDR3 length equals 11 residues. Trimming pared 0 bases from V and 5 bases from J, leaving 5 bases between. From germline, CDR1 is DFQATT and CDR2 SNEGSKA (reference sequence). CDR3 nucleotides: TGCAGTGCTAGAGAGGACCACGAGCAGTACTTC. The encoded protein is CSAREDHEQYF.

This clone appeared once. The chain uses TRBV21-1 and TRBJ1-1; TRBD1, the table's D call, was not compared with the DNA. TRBV21-1 is given as a pseudogene. CDR3 size: 16 residues. CDR3 sequence (DNA): TGTGCCAGCAGCAAACGATTGGACAGAATAAACACTGAAGCTTTCTTT. Amino acids: CASSKRLDRINTEAFF.

This chain joins TRBV28 and TRBJ1-6; D ambiguous. CDR1 and CDR2 (germline): MDHEN, SYDVKM. The CDR3 is 13 residues long. V was pared by 2 bases and J by 7 bases, with 6 bases between. CDR3 bases: TGTGCCAGCAGTTTAAACAGAAATTCACCCCTCCACTTT. This translates into CASSLNRNSPLHF.

This clone was observed a single time. The chain links TRBV3-1 (or the pseudogene TRBV3-2) to TRBJ2-2, with D maybe TRBD2 (5 bases). This CDR3 is built from 14 residues. CDR1 and CDR2 (germline): LGHDT, YNNKEL (reference sequence). V dropped 4 bases and J dropped 6 bases, with 12 bases sitting between them. The CDR3: CASSRALESGELFF. Written as DNA, the CDR3 is TGTGCCAGCAGCCGAGCACTAGAGTCCGGGGAGCTGTTTTTT.

This chain links TRBV5-1 with TRBJ1-3; no definite D call. This CDR3 contains 12 residues. Trimming removed 7 bases from V and 3 bases from J, with 8 bases in between. Germline V gene sequence: CDR1 SGHRS, CDR2 YFSETQ. This chain's CDR3 is CASRSGGNTIYF. DNA of the CDR3: TGCGCCAGCCGCAGTGGTGGAAACACCATATATTTT. The full variable domain, with the rest looked up from reference TRBV5-1 and TRBJ1-3, is KAGVTQTPRYLIKTRGQQVTLSCSPISGHRSVSWYQQTPGQGLQFLFEYFSETQRNKGNFPGRFSGRQFSNSRSEMNVSTLELGDSALYLCASRSGGNTIYFGEGSWLTVV.

The V and J genes are TRBV5-4 and TRBJ1-1; tentatively, D is TRBD1 (6 bases). V was clipped by 3 bases and J by 3 bases, with 18 bases between them. This CDR3 spans 16 amino acids. The germline CDR1 and CDR2 sequences are SGHNT and YYREEE (reference sequence). The CDR3 DNA is TGTGCCAGCAGCTCCCGTGGAACAGGGATGGACACTGAAGCTTTCTTT. Amino acids: CASSSRGTGMDTEAFF. The variable domain in full, completed from reference TRBV5-4 and TRBJ1-1, reads ETGVTQSPTHLIKTRGQQVTLRCSSQSGHNTVSWYQQALGQGPQFIFQYYREEENGRGNFPPRFSGLQFPNYSSELNVNALELDDSALYLCASSSRGTGMDTEAFFGQGTRLTVV.

The chain links TRBV30 to TRBJ2-1; 7 bases map to TRBD1. The trim removed 6 bases at V and 0 bases at J, leaving 8 bases unmatched. The CDR3 spans 15 residues. Germline V lookup: CDR1 GTSNPN, CDR2 SVGIG (reference sequence). Written as DNA, the CDR3 is TGTGCCTGCATTGTCAGGGGGAGCTCCTACAATGAGCAGTTCTTC. This sequence encodes CACIVRGSSYNEQFF.

V is TRBV7-6 and J is TRBJ2-5, with TRBD1 identical over 10 bases. Per the germline V gene, CDR1 is SGHVS and CDR2 is FNYEAQ. With 5 bases clipped from V and 2 bases from J, the junction kept 5 bases outside the gene matches. The CDR3 extends over 15 amino acids. In DNA, the CDR3 is TGTGCCAGCAGCCCCCCGGGACAGGGGCAAGAGACCCAGTACTTC. Amino acids: CASSPPGQGQETQYF.

The chain joins TRBV4-1 to TRBJ2-7, with D perhaps being TRBD1 or TRBD2 (5 bases each). The germline gives CDR1 MGHRA, CDR2 YSYEKL. Trimming pared 0 bases from V and 2 bases from J, leaving 17 bases between. The CDR3 covers 17 residues. The CDR3, as DNA: TGCGCCAGCAGCCAAGACCTAACCGGGACCGTAACCTACGAGCAGTACTTC. Translating it yields CASSQDLTGTVTYEQYF.

The chain has TRBV27 and TRBJ1-4; tentatively, D is TRBD1 (6 bases). V gave up 2 bases and J gave up 8 bases, with 9 bases separating them. CDR1 and CDR2 (germline): MNHEY, SMNVEV (reference sequence). The CDR3 has 13 amino acids. The CDR3, as DNA: TGTGCCAGCAGTTTAGGACAGTCAGAAAAACTGTTTTTT. Translating gives CASSLGQSEKLFF.

V gene TRBV12-3 or TRBV12-4 combines with J gene TRBJ1-2; weak D call: TRBD1 (5 bases). V was clipped by 6 bases and J by 8 bases, with 16 bases between them. The CDR3 has 13 amino acids. The CDR3 protein is CASSRKGYHGYTF. CDR3 DNA sequence: TGTGCCAGCAGCCGAAAGGGGTATCACGGCTACACCTTC.

The chain combines TRBV7-2 with TRBJ1-2; TRBD1 might be the D (6 bases). The ends were cut back, 6 bases at V and 6 bases at J, with 11 bases in the middle. This CDR3 contains 12 residues. CDR1 is SGHTA and CDR2 is FQGNSA in the germline V gene. The CDR3 nucleotides are TGTGCCAGCAGAAGACAGGAGGATGGCTACACCTTC. It specifies CASRRQEDGYTF. The full variable domain, its missing parts supplied by reference TRBV7-2 and TRBJ1-2, is GAGVSQSPSNKVTEKGKDVELRCDPISGHTALYWYRQSLGQGLEFLIYFQGNSAPDKSGLPSDRFSAERTGGSVSTLTIQRTQQEDSAVYLCASRRQEDGYTFGSGTRLTVV.

Worth noting for this clone: Mismatch with germline at one junction end may stem from a read error. This rearrangement joins TRBV27 to TRBJ1-5, with D perhaps matching TRBD1 (5 bases). The CDR3 contains 14 residues. Per the germline V gene, CDR1 is MNHEY and CDR2 is SMNVEV (reference sequence). CDR3 residues: CASSISRGNQPQHF. The DNA of the CDR3 is TGTGCCAGCAGTATATCTAGGGGTAATCAGCCCCAGCATTTT.

The count of this clone is one. The CDR3 loop is CASAVGTKMNTEAFF. The CDR3 nucleotides read TGCGCCAGCGCAGTAGGGACTAAAATGAACACTGAAGCTTTCTTT. The chain couples TRBV5-1 to TRBJ1-1, with D possibly matching TRBD1 (5 bases). V lost 7 bases and J lost 0, with 16 bases in between. This CDR3 comprises 15 residues. Germline V gene lookup returns CDR1 SGHRS and CDR2 YFSETQ.

The rearrangement uses TRBV3-1 (or the pseudogene TRBV3-2) and TRBJ2-3; the D gene is possibly TRBD1 (7 bases). From germline, CDR1 is LGHDT and CDR2 YNNKEL (reference sequence). This CDR3 spans 19 amino acids. Trimming shortened V by 1 base and J by 10 bases, and 30 bases separated the two germline ends. The CDR3 DNA reads TGTGCCAGCAGCCAAGTCGCGGTGTGGAACGGGCGAGGCAGGGGGGCGCAGTATTTT. Translating gives CASSQVAVWNGRGRGAQYF.

The genes are TRBV19 and TRBJ1-5; 8 nucleotides match TRBD1. The germline V gene has CDR1 LNHDA and CDR2 SQIVND (reference sequence). There are 17 residues in the CDR3. V gave up 3 bases and J gave up 5 bases; unmatched junction bases: 12. CDR3 sequence: CASSIQGAPVLDQPQHF. CDR3 bases: TGTGCCAGTAGTATCCAGGGGGCTCCGGTTCTCGATCAGCCCCAGCATTTT.

The chain recombines TRBV5-1 with TRBJ2-1; TRBD2 aligns across 13 bases. CDR1 SGHRS and CDR2 YFSETQ come from the germline V gene. The ends lost 0 bases at V and 7 bases at J; junction bases unmatched: 1. The CDR3 has 15 residues. CDR3 loop: CASSLELAGGNEQFF. DNA of the CDR3: TGCGCCAGCAGCTTGGAACTAGCGGGAGGGAATGAGCAGTTCTTC. Looking up the rest from reference TRBV5-1 and TRBJ2-1 gives the full variable domain: KAGVTQTPRYLIKTRGQQVTLSCSPISGHRSVSWYQQTPGQGLQFLFEYFSETQRNKGNFPGRFSGRQFSNSRSEMNVSTLELGDSALYLCASSLELAGGNEQFFGPGTRLTVL.

This clone has just one count. The V gene is TRBV19, the J gene TRBJ2-3; D assignment may be TRBD1 or TRBD2 (5 bases each). The CDR3 spans 16 residues. With 9 bases removed from V and 1 base from J, the gap between germline ends came to 20 bases. From germline, CDR1 is LNHDA and CDR2 SQIVND (reference sequence). The CDR3 loop reads CASRKGEGIRTDTQYF. The CDR3 DNA follows: TGTGCCAGCCGAAAAGGCGAGGGGATCCGCACAGATACGCAGTATTTT.

The J gene is TRBJ1-5, the V gene TRBV10-3, with D hard to call. The CDR3 covers 13 residues. Germline V gene sequence: CDR1 ENHRY, CDR2 SYGVKD. Deletions cut 7 bases from V and 3 bases from J, with 10 bases between. The CDR3 loop is CAITEGINQPQHF. The CDR3 nucleotides are TGTGCCATCACCGAGGGTATCAATCAGCCCCAGCATTTT.

The rearrangement joins TRBV27 to TRBJ1-5, with 7 bases identical to TRBD1. The CDR3 runs to 15 residues. With V trimmed by 11 bases and J by 5 bases, 15 bases remained unmatched. Germline V CDR1 and CDR2: MNHEY, SMNVEV (reference sequence). The CDR3 DNA follows: TGTGCCTCCCGAGGTTATGGGGACAGTTATCAGCCCCAGCATTTT. Its protein is CASRGYGDSYQPQHF.

The chain links TRBV11-3 to TRBJ2-7; 8 bases are a match to TRBD1. The trim removed 5 bases at V and 6 bases at J, leaving 9 bases unmatched. Per the germline V gene, CDR1 is SGHNT and CDR2 is YENEEA. The CDR3 has 14 residues. The CDR3 loop reads CASSNRTGWFEQYF. The CDR3 DNA reads TGTGCCAGCAGCAATAGGACAGGGTGGTTCGAGCAGTACTTC.

J is TRBJ2-1 and V is TRBV7-2; 10 nucleotides line up with TRBD2. The trim removed 0 bases at V and 2 bases at J, leaving 1 base unmatched. Germline CDR1 is SGHTA and CDR2 is FQGNSA. The CDR3 contains 16 residues. CDR3 DNA: TGTGCCAGCAGCTTAGCTCTAGCGGGAGCCTACAATGAGCAGTTCTTC. Translating gives CASSLALAGAYNEQFF.

The gene calls are TRBV3-1 (or the pseudogene TRBV3-2) and TRBJ1-3; maybe TRBD1 (5 bases). This CDR3 has 15 residues. In germline, CDR1 is LGHDT, CDR2 YNNKEL (reference sequence). The V gene lost 4 bases and the J gene lost 0 bases, with 10 bases spanning the gap. CDR3 amino acids: CASSLRAGSGNTIYF. The DNA for the CDR3 is TGTGCCAGCAGCCTCAGGGCCGGCTCTGGAAACACCATATATTTT.